These 14 T cell receptor beta chains came from one sample sequenced in a study of CD8 T cells in Susac syndrome (dated by TCRdb to between 2017 and 2020). Libraries were constructed by the immunoSEQ multiplex PCR assay. RNA was extracted with the RNeasy kit and about 0.5 to 1 ug was reverse transcribed using random hexamers. TCRdb passed the public sequencing reads through fastp at Q25 and MiXCR, retaining productive beta sequences. Each entry merges the rows of one CDR3 protein and shows their most common DNA and genes. Recorded for this sample are 200,000 or so distinct CDR3 sequences; almost 96% of them occurred a single time. The ten most abundant clones make up 0.09% to 0.1% of the sample. Sequencing used CD4+ T cells from PBMCs. The receptor source for this set is a human donor with Susac syndrome.

The V gene is TRBV20-1, the J gene TRBJ2-3; no reliable D call. The CDR3 length is 15 residues. Germline values: CDR1 DFQATT, CDR2 SNEGSKA (reference sequence). V shed 2 bases and J shed 0 bases, with 12 bases lying between them. The CDR3 here is CSARLTATSTDTQYF. CDR3 bases: TGCAGTGCTAGATTAACAGCCACTAGCACAGATACGCAGTATTTT.

This clonotype was observed once. This sequence joins TRBV7-8 and TRBJ1-6; D possibly corresponds to TRBD1 (5 bases). Germline assignment: CDR1 SGHVS and CDR2 FQNEAQ. With 5 bases removed from V and 0 bases from J, the gap between germline ends came to 11 bases. The CDR3 has 16 residues. The CDR3 sequence is CASSRRDGSYNSPLHF. The CDR3 nucleotides are TGTGCCAGCAGCCGCAGGGATGGCTCCTATAATTCACCCCTCCACTTT.

This sequence joins TRBV19 and TRBJ2-5; a possible D gene is TRBD1 (5 bases). The CDR3 loop spans 14 amino acids. V dropped 3 bases and J dropped 0 bases, with 8 bases sitting between them. Germline CDR1 is LNHDA and CDR2 is SQIVND (reference sequence). CDR3 sequence: CASSMGRDQETQYF. CDR3 in DNA: TGTGCCAGTAGTATGGGCAGGGACCAAGAGACCCAGTACTTC.

This CDR3 reads CASSLAGVSEQYF. CDR3 sequence (DNA): TGTGCCAGCAGCTTAGCAGGGGTCAGCGAGCAGTACTTC. This chain connects TRBV7-3 to TRBJ2-7, with D perhaps matching TRBD1 (6 bases). V was shortened by 2 bases and J by 6 bases, with 11 bases between the two germline ends. Germline CDR1 is SGHTA and CDR2 is FQGTGA. The CDR3 is 13 amino acids.

This clonotype was observed a single time. In DNA, the CDR3 is TGTGCCAGCAGTTTAGCGGGGAAGAATCAGCCCCAGCATTTT. Its protein is CASSLAGKNQPQHF. V gene TRBV12-3 or TRBV12-4 combines with J gene TRBJ1-5, with D unresolved. The V end lost 0 bases, the J end lost 4 bases, and 7 bases lay between the germline ends. This CDR3 is 14 amino acids long.

The sample holds one count of this clonotype. The gene calls are TRBV3-1 and TRBJ1-6; the match to TRBD1 covers 7 bases. This CDR3 comprises 16 residues. V lost 4 bases and J lost 7; bases outside the gene matches: 10. Germline assignment: CDR1 LGHDT and CDR2 YNNKEL (reference sequence). The CDR3 nucleotides read TGTGCCAGCAGCCCCCAATTGACAGGGTCGAATTCACCCCTCCACTTT. It specifies CASSPQLTGSNSPLHF.

The J gene is TRBJ2-1, the V gene TRBV15; 9 nucleotides match TRBD2. The CDR3 covers 13 residues. In germline, CDR1 is LNHNV, CDR2 YYDKDF (reference sequence). With 3 bases clipped from V and 15 bases from J, the junction kept 9 bases outside the gene matches. The CDR3 sequence: CATSSYSGSGGFF. The CDR3 DNA follows: TGTGCCACCAGCAGTTACTCTGGTAGCGGGGGGTTCTTC.

The rearrangement joins TRBV20-1 to TRBJ2-2, with no clear D. Trimming cost V 3 bases and J 0 bases, with 8 bases left between them. The CDR3 is made up of 14 amino acids. CDR1 and CDR2 from the germline V gene are DFQATT and SNEGSKA (reference sequence). The CDR3, as DNA: TGCAGTGCTAGGTATCAGACGAACACCGGGGAGCTGTTTTTT. It yields the protein CSARYQTNTGELFF.

The chain recombines TRBV7-2 with TRBJ1-1, with D hard to call. Per the germline V gene, CDR1 is SGHTA and CDR2 is FQGNSA. V lost 2 bases and J lost 6, with 10 bases in between. This CDR3 contains 13 residues. The CDR3 region is CASSLLGGAEAFF. The CDR3 DNA is TGTGCCAGCAGCTTATTGGGAGGTGCTGAAGCTTTCTTT.

The chain employs TRBV20-1 and TRBJ1-2; 8 nucleotides align to TRBD1. The length of the CDR3 is 13 residues. Germline V gives CDR1 DFQATT, CDR2 SNEGSKA (reference sequence). The V segment lost 3 bases and the J segment 5 bases; nucleotides outside the gene matches: 5. Here the CDR3 DNA reads TGCAGTGCTAGTGGACAGGGAGGTTATGGCTACACCTTC. It codes for CSASGQGGYGYTF.

The chain employs TRBV12-5 and TRBJ2-1, with D tentatively TRBD1 (6 bases). Germline CDR1 and CDR2: LGHNT and FRNRAP. This CDR3 is built from 11 residues. The V and J ends lost 9 bases and 5 bases respectively, with 8 bases between them. CDR3 residues: CASGQHNEQFF. The DNA for the CDR3 is TGTGCTAGCGGACAGCACAATGAGCAGTTCTTC.

As for this clonotype: At one end, the junction sequence differs from germline, possibly due to a read error. The J gene is TRBJ1-6, the V gene TRBV19; 8 bases line up with TRBD1. The CDR3 is 13 amino acids. The germline V gene encodes CDR1 LNHDA and CDR2 SQIVND (reference sequence). The CDR3 is CASSGQGDSPLHF. CDR3 in DNA: TGTGCCAGTAGCGGACAGGGAGATTCACCCCTCCATTTT.

This clonotype was observed once. The rearrangement joins TRBV4-3 to TRBJ1-1; no reliable D call. CDR3 length: 13 residues. Looked up from germline, CDR1 is LGHNA and CDR2 is YSLEER. V was trimmed by 4 bases and J by 8 bases, leaving 14 bases between them. The CDR3, as DNA: TGCGCCAGCAGCCCAGCGTCCGGAGCCGAAGCTTTCTTT. This translates into CASSPASGAEAFF.

The table lists this clonotype with a count of one. The V gene is TRBV20-1, the J gene TRBJ2-1; D might be TRBD2 (5 bases). The CDR3 contains 15 residues. Trimming removed 6 bases from V and 3 bases from J, with 18 bases in between. Germline V gene data show CDR1 as DFQATT and CDR2 as SNEGSKA (reference sequence). CDR3 amino acids: CSAGSSLSYYNEQFF. The CDR3, as DNA: TGCAGTGCGGGGAGTAGTCTCTCATACTACAATGAGCAGTTCTTC.